The 22 T cell receptor beta chains below come from one sample, sequenced in a study of T-cell reconstitution after alpha-beta-depleted transplantation in children. Unique molecular identifiers were incorporated when the TCRbeta library was constructed. TCRdb used MiXCR to reprocess the PCR reads, holding one entry per CDR3 protein. The data show 450,000 to 600,000 distinct CDR3 sequences, with over 9.5% seen just once and 2% held by the top ten. The sample was PBMCs, taken before TCRalphabeta/CD19-depleted stem cell transplant. Receptor source: a child aged 2-15 years with inherited bone marrow failure, due to receive a stem cell transplant.

This clonotype occurred many times. The chain couples TRBV3-1 to TRBJ1-5; tentative D call: TRBD1 (6 bases). Deletions cut 1 base from V and 5 bases from J, with 12 bases between. Germline V gene data show CDR1 as LGHDT and CDR2 as YNNKEL (reference sequence). The CDR3 loop spans 15 amino acids. CDR3 DNA: TGTGCCAGCAGCCAAGTACAGGGTACGCATCAGCCCCAGCATTTT. As protein: CASSQVQGTHQPQHF. The whole variable domain, remainder taken from reference TRBV3-1 and TRBJ1-5, is DTAVSQTPKYLVTQMGNDKSIKCEQNLGHDTMYWYKQDSKKFLKIMFSYNNKELIINETVPNRFSPKSPDKAHLNLHINSLELGDSAVYFCASSQVQGTHQPQHFGDGTRLSIL.

Many counts were recorded for this clonotype. The chain uses TRBV13 and TRBJ2-5; TRBD2 matches 11 bases. The CDR3 totals 17 residues. Germline V gives CDR1 PRHDT, CDR2 FYEKMQ (reference sequence). J gave up 5 bases and V 2 bases, and 10 bases lay outside the gene matches. The CDR3 region is CASSLTGLAVQGETQYF. CDR3 bases: TGTGCCAGCAGCTTAACGGGACTAGCGGTCCAGGGGGAGACCCAGTACTTC. Full variable domain (rest looked up from reference TRBV13 and TRBJ2-5): AAGVIQSPRHLIKEKRETATLKCYPIPRHDTVYWYQQGPGQDPQFLISFYEKMQSDKGSIPDRFSAQQFSDYHSELNMSSLELGDSALYFCASSLTGLAVQGETQYFGPGTRLLVL.

This clonotype occurred many times. The rearrangement links TRBV4-3 to TRBJ1-2; maybe TRBD1 (6 bases). Germline CDR1 is LGHNA and CDR2 is YSLEER. The CDR3 has 16 residues. The V end lost 0 bases, the J end lost 8 bases, and 19 bases lay between the germline ends. CDR3 protein: CASSQDVRGGLLGYTF. As DNA, the CDR3 is TGCGCCAGCAGCCAAGATGTCAGGGGAGGTCTGTTGGGCTACACCTTC.

This clonotype occurred many times. The CDR3 sequence: CAISTGQVQGNEQFF. In DNA, the CDR3 is TGTGCCATCAGCACCGGACAGGTTCAGGGCAATGAGCAGTTCTTC. The chain carries TRBV10-3 and TRBJ2-1; 7 nucleotides match TRBD1. Per the germline V gene, CDR1 is ENHRY and CDR2 is SYGVKD. Losses at the gene ends were 6 bases for V and 6 bases for J; bases not matched to a gene: 11. This CDR3 region has 15 residues.

The table lists this clonotype with a few counts. The rearrangement joins TRBV20-1 to TRBJ2-3; 10 bases agree with TRBD1. V was clipped by 0 bases and J by 5 bases; unmatched bases: 5. The germline CDR1 and CDR2 sequences are DFQATT and SNEGSKA (reference sequence). This CDR3 region has 15 residues. The DNA for the CDR3 is TGCAGTGCTAGAGATTGGGGACAGGGGAGAGATACGCAGTATTTT. Its protein product is CSARDWGQGRDTQYF.

This clonotype was counted ten times or more. J is TRBJ2-5 and V is TRBV18; D gene uncertain. Germline V gene lookup returns CDR1 KGHSH and CDR2 LQKENI. Trimming stripped 2 bases from V and 2 bases from J, with 9 bases between. This CDR3 comprises 14 residues. In DNA form, the CDR3 reads TGTGCCAGCTCACCAGTGTTTCGTCAAGAGACCCAGTACTTC. This translates into CASSPVFRQETQYF. The full variable domain, in which reference TRBV18 and TRBJ2-5 provide the parts outside the CDR3, is NAGVMQNPRHLVRRRGQEARLRCSPMKGHSHVYWYRQLPEEGLKFMVYLQKENIIDESGMPKERFSAEFPKEGPSILRIQQVVRGDSAAYFCASSPVFRQETQYFGPGTRLLVL.

This clonotype was found a few times. The V call is TRBV10-3, the J call TRBJ2-7; D call uncertain. CDR3 length equals 10 residues. Germline V gene sequence: CDR1 ENHRY, CDR2 SYGVKD. Trimming removed 3 bases from V and 6 bases from J, with 3 bases in between. CDR3 in amino acids: CAISDGEQYF. The DNA of the CDR3 is TGTGCCATCAGTGACGGCGAGCAGTACTTC.

This clonotype was seen repeatedly, ten times or more. The J gene is TRBJ2-2, the V gene TRBV14; D may be TRBD1 (8 bases). From germline, CDR1 is SGHDN and CDR2 FVKESK. This CDR3 spans 18 amino acids. The V and J ends lost 4 bases and 0 bases respectively, with 18 bases between them. Here the CDR3 DNA reads TGTGCCAGCAGCCCCCGGACAGGGAGGGGCTCGAACACCGGGGAGCTGTTTTTT. Translating gives CASSPRTGRGSNTGELFF.

This clonotype was counted only a few times. The chain links TRBV7-2 to TRBJ2-6; D perhaps matches TRBD2 (6 bases). Germline CDR1 SGHTA, CDR2 FQGNSA. Trimming left V 0 bases short and J 2 bases short, with 8 bases between. The CDR3 consists of 16 residues. The CDR3: CASSLARDPGANVLTF. The CDR3 DNA reads TGTGCCAGCAGCTTAGCGCGGGATCCTGGGGCCAACGTCCTGACTTTC.

This clonotype was seen at least ten times. The V and J genes are TRBV4-3 and TRBJ2-1, with 7 bases matching TRBD1. The germline CDR1 and CDR2 sequences are LGHNA and YSLEER. This CDR3 has 15 residues. After removal of 0 bases from V and 10 bases from J, the junction contained 9 bases not matched to a gene. The CDR3 DNA sequence: TGCGCCAGCAGCCAAGACTACTTACAGGGGCCAGAGCAGTTCTTC. It codes for CASSQDYLQGPEQFF.

This clonotype has a count of ten or more. This chain uses TRBV19 with TRBJ2-1; no reliable D call. The length of the CDR3 is 11 residues. Per the germline V gene, CDR1 is LNHDA and CDR2 is SQIVND (reference sequence). V lost 2 bases, J lost 6 bases, and 2 bases lay in between. The CDR3 nucleotides read TGTGCCAGTAGTATAAGCAATGAGCAGTTCTTC. This translates into CASSISNEQFF.

The sample holds one count of this clonotype. The chain combines TRBV29-1 with TRBJ1-1; TRBD1 might be the D (5 bases). The CDR3 sequence is 14 residues long. Between the trimmed V and J ends, which lost 3 bases and 3 bases, there was a span of 14 bases. Germline assignment: CDR1 SQVTM and CDR2 ANQGSEA. DNA for the CDR3: TGCAGCGTTGATTACCAGGGTATGGACACTGAAGCTTTCTTT. Its translation: CSVDYQGMDTEAFF.

The table lists this clonotype with many counts. V is TRBV7-6 and J is TRBJ1-1; D is undetermined. The CDR3 covers 15 residues. V lost 3 bases, J lost 4 bases, and 15 bases lay in between. CDR1 is SGHVS and CDR2 is FNYEAQ in the germline V gene. This CDR3 is CASSFQSGEITEAFF. CDR3 bases: TGTGCCAGCAGCTTTCAGTCAGGCGAAATCACTGAAGCTTTCTTT.

In this sample, this clonotype turned up many times. The V gene is TRBV4-2, the J gene TRBJ2-1, with D maybe TRBD1 (6 bases). This CDR3 is 19 amino acids long. The V gene's germline CDR1 is LGHNA and CDR2 YNFKEQ. The V gene lost 4 bases and the J gene lost 12 bases, with 34 bases spanning the gap. The CDR3 DNA reads as TGTGCCAGCAGCCCGAAAATGATCCAGGCTCTCCCAGGGGCTTCCAGGCAGTTCTTC. Amino acids: CASSPKMIQALPGASRQFF.

The gene calls are TRBV6-5 and TRBJ1-1; TRBD1 aligns across 9 bases. This CDR3 comprises 15 residues. Germline CDR1 and CDR2: MNHEY and SVGAGI. J gave up 6 bases and V 4 bases, and 9 bases lay outside the gene matches. The CDR3 nucleotides are TGTGCCAGCAGTTCAGGGACAGGGCTGTGGGCTGAAGCTTTCTTT. It is translated as CASSSGTGLWAEAFF.

The gene calls are TRBV4-2 and TRBJ2-1; 9 nucleotides agree with TRBD2. CDR1 is LGHNA and CDR2 is YNFKEQ in the germline V gene. This CDR3 comprises 15 residues. The J segment lost 7 bases and the V segment lost 0 bases, leaving 4 bases of the junction unmatched. The CDR3 nucleotides read TGTGCCAGCAGCCAAGAGGCGGGAGGGCCGAATGAGCAGTTCTTC. It is translated as CASSQEAGGPNEQFF.

This clonotype was counted ten times or more. This CDR3 reads CSLIQGAGDTEAFF. The CDR3 region has the DNA TGCAGCCTAATACAGGGGGCAGGGGACACTGAAGCTTTCTTT. The V gene is TRBV29-1, the J gene TRBJ1-1; 9 positions match TRBD1. The germline V gene has CDR1 SQVTM and CDR2 ANQGSEA. J was trimmed by 3 bases and V by 8 bases; bases with no gene match: 10. This CDR3 is built from 14 residues.

This clonotype came up many times. V and J are TRBV6-5 and TRBJ1-2; D is perhaps TRBD1 (6 bases). V was trimmed by 0 bases and J by 3 bases, leaving 11 bases between them. CDR1 is MNHEY and CDR2 is SVGAGI in the germline V gene. The CDR3 consists of 15 residues. CDR3 residues: CASSYSWTADYGYTF. The DNA of the CDR3 is TGTGCCAGCAGTTACTCCTGGACAGCGGACTATGGCTACACCTTC.

CDR3 nucleotides: TGCGCCAGCAGCCACCTTCGGCAGGGCGGGAATGAGCAGTTCTTC. Translation: CASSHLRQGGNEQFF. The chain has TRBV4-3 and TRBJ2-1; either TRBD1 or TRBD2 may supply D (5 bases each). The CDR3 sequence is 15 residues long. CDR1 and CDR2 (germline): LGHNA, YSLEER. V lost 3 bases to trimming and J lost 7 bases, with 16 bases between them.

This clonotype has ten or more counts. V and J are TRBV21-1 and TRBJ2-7. TRBV21-1 is noted as a pseudogene. This CDR3 has 14 residues. The CDR3 region is CASNHRGSPYEQYF. As DNA, the CDR3 is TGTGCCAGCAACCATCGCGGGAGCCCCTACGAGCAGTACTTC.

In its sample, this clonotype was seen a few times. V is TRBV25-1 and J is TRBJ2-1; tentatively, D is TRBD1 (8 bases). This CDR3 has 14 amino acids. Deletions cut 8 bases from V and 8 bases from J, with 19 bases between. Per the germline V gene, CDR1 is MGHDK and CDR2 is SYGVNS. The CDR3 nucleotides read TGTGCCAGCGGGAGGGTGTCACAGGGGGATGAGCAGTTCTTC. Its translation is CASGRVSQGDEQFF.

In its sample, this clonotype was seen many times. The DNA of the CDR3 is TGTGCCAGCAGCACGCCTGGCGGGGGAAGTGGCTACACCTTC. It encodes CASSTPGGGSGYTF. The chain links TRBV7-9 to TRBJ1-2; D might be TRBD1 (5 bases). This CDR3 is built from 14 residues. V lost 5 bases, J lost 7 bases, and 17 bases lay in between. In germline, CDR1 is SEHNR, CDR2 FQNEAQ (reference sequence).